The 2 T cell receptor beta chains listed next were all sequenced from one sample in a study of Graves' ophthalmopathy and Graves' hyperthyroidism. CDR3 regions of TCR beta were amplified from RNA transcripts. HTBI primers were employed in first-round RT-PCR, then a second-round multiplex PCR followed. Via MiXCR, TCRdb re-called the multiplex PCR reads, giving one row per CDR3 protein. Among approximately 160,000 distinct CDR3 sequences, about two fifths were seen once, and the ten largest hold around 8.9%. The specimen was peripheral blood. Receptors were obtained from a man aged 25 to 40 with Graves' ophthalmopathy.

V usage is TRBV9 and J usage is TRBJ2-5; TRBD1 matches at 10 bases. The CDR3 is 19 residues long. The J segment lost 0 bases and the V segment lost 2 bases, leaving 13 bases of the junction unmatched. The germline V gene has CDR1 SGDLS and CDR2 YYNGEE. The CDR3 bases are TGTGCCAGCAGCGTTTCCGGGACAGGGGTCGGAAGGTACCAAGAGACCCAGTACTTC. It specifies CASSVSGTGVGRYQETQYF.

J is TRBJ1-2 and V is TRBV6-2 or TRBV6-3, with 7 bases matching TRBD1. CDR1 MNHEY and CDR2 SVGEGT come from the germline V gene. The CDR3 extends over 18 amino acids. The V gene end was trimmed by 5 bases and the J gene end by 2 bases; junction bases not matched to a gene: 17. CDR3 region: CASSHERDSYLINYGYTF. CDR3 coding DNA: TGTGCCAGCAGTCATGAACGGGACAGTTACCTGATCAACTATGGCTACACCTTC.